These 2 T cell receptor beta chains were sequenced from one sample in a study of graft-versus-host responses after intestinal transplantation. Clones were sequenced by immunoSEQ multiplex PCR, and TCRdb holds only the in-frame ones, with some missing. The data hold roughly 92,000 clones, with around 89% observed a single time. Their target antigens are unknown. The sample consisted of unstimulated CD4+ T cells sorted from spleen or lymph node cells, taken before transplant. The receptors here all came from a human donor who was the organ donor for an intestinal transplant.

The chain joins TRBV6-6 to TRBJ2-4; TRBD1 is a possible D gene (6 bases). CDR1 MNHNY and CDR2 SVGAGI come from the germline V gene (reference sequence). This CDR3 region has 16 residues. V lost 2 bases, J lost 1 base, and 12 bases lay in between. CDR3 loop: CASSYGQGKAKNIQYF. CDR3 coding DNA: TGTGCCAGCAGTTACGGGCAGGGGAAGGCCAAAAACATTCAGTACTTC.

In DNA, the CDR3 is TGTGCCAGCAGTTATAGGGGCGGGAGGGTCACAGATACGCAGTATTTT. Residues: CASSYRGGRVTDTQYF. The V and J genes are TRBV6-6 and TRBJ2-3; 9 bases line up with TRBD2. Germline loops: CDR1 MNHNY, CDR2 SVGAGI (reference sequence). The CDR3 runs to 16 residues. V was pared by 3 bases and J by 2 bases, with 6 bases of the junction left unmatched.